What follows describes a single T cell receptor (beta chain). The data were obtained in a study of blood T cell repertoires in COVID-19. The overall study: Researchers got acute and convalescent COVID-19 samples from the United States, Italy and Spain. T cells, B-cell-depleted T cells, or PBMCs provided the cDNA or gDNA that served as material.

The CDR3 covers 13 residues. The germline CDR1 and CDR2 sequences are LGHDT and YNNKEL (reference sequence). Trimming took 1 base from V and 8 from J, leaving 11 bases between them. As handled by the study authors: Reference gene primer amplification yielded estimated nucleated cell counts. Assay: immunoSEQ multiplex PCR; the TCRdb copy retains only in-frame clones and omits some. The V and J calls and clone size were taken over from that table, and D and trimming were inferred from the DNA. The table has roughly 35,000 clones, 75% to 90% seen once. The gene calls are TRBV3-1 (or the pseudogene TRBV3-2) and TRBJ1-1; D not certain. Material for sequencing was peripheral blood. The sequence was collected from a man between 65 and 85 years old with acute or convalescent COVID-19. In nucleotides, the CDR3 is TGTGCCAGCAGCCAAGTATCCGGGTTAGAAGCTTTCTTT. Translation: CASSQVSGLEAFF.